These 17 T cell receptor beta chains were sequenced from one sample in a study of regulatory T cells in long-lasting Graves disease. Regarding time point: newly diagnosed GD, antithyroid drugs for less than 3 months. PBMCs provided the RNA from which the TCR library was made. In building TCR beta libraries, iRepertoire HTBI primers were used together with Arm-PCR of CDR3 regions. TCRdb used MiXCR to reprocess the multiplex PCR reads, holding one entry per CDR3 protein. In the table there are fewer than 350,000 distinct CDR3 sequences, over 15% of which are singletons. Sequenced material: peripheral blood mononuclear cells (PBMCs), taken at new diagnosis, from a patient treated with antithyroid drugs. The receptors come from a female donor with Graves disease.

The chain joins TRBV11-2 to TRBJ2-5; 15 nucleotides agree with TRBD2. The CDR3 has 20 amino acids. The ends lost 3 bases at V and 4 bases at J; junction bases unmatched: 15. Germline CDR1 is SGHAT and CDR2 is FQNNGV. The CDR3 reads CASSLQPGLAGGLKRETQYF. DNA of the CDR3: TGTGCCAGCAGCTTGCAACCGGGACTAGCGGGAGGCCTGAAAAGAGAGACCCAGTACTTC.

The table lists this clonotype with many counts. The chain links TRBV27 to TRBJ1-1; D perhaps matches TRBD1 (5 bases). This CDR3 contains 13 residues. Per germline, CDR1 MNHEY and CDR2 SMNVEV (reference sequence). Trimming removed 4 bases at V and 4 bases at J, with 10 bases between. CDR3 sequence: CASSYGAGTEAFF. CDR3 bases: TGTGCCAGCAGTTACGGGGCCGGCACTGAAGCTTTCTTT.

This clonotype was observed many times. V and J are TRBV11-2 and TRBJ2-1; 8 nucleotides align to TRBD2. Losses at the gene ends were 5 bases for V and 8 bases for J; bases not matched to a gene: 17. Germline assignment: CDR1 SGHAT and CDR2 FQNNGV. The CDR3 totals 17 residues. This chain's CDR3 is CASSPLGAGGLGHEQFF. The CDR3 DNA is TGTGCCAGCAGCCCCTTGGGGGCGGGAGGATTAGGGCATGAGCAGTTCTTC.

As regards this clonotype: This sequence is one base from a far larger clone and is likely a read error. The V call is TRBV27, the J call TRBJ2-1, with TRBD1 as a possible D gene (5 bases). Germline CDR1 is MNHEY and CDR2 is SMNVEV (reference sequence). Between the trimmed V and J ends, which lost 0 bases and 10 bases, there was a span of 19 bases. The CDR3 runs to 16 residues. CDR3 nucleotide sequence: TGTGCCAGCAGTTTATCTGTCGCAGGGAAGGATTACGAGCAGTTCTTC. Translation: CASSLSVAGKDYEQFF.

This clonotype showed up many times. The V call is TRBV13, the J call TRBJ2-2, with unresolved D. Trimming removed 5 bases from V and 2 bases from J, with 9 bases in between. The CDR3 contains 14 residues. Germline CDR1 and CDR2: PRHDT and FYEKMQ (reference sequence). DNA for the CDR3: TGTGCCAGCAGCGCGACCCTAAACACCGGGGAGCTGTTTTTT. Translated: CASSATLNTGELFF.

This clonotype showed up many times. The J gene is TRBJ2-5, the V gene TRBV11-3; TRBD2 aligns across 9 bases. In germline, CDR1 is SGHNT, CDR2 YENEEA. Trimming cost V 3 bases and J 4 bases; bases outside gene matches: 3. The CDR3 contains 14 residues. The CDR3 DNA sequence: TGTGCCAGCAGCTTTAGCGGGAGTTTAGAGACCCAGTACTTC. Its protein product is CASSFSGSLETQYF.

CDR3 region: CSARGQGYNEQFF. The DNA of the CDR3 is TGCAGTGCTAGGGGACAGGGATACAATGAGCAGTTCTTC. The rearrangement links TRBV20-1 to TRBJ2-1; 9 bases fit TRBD1. J lost 4 bases, V lost 3 bases, and 1 base had no gene match. The CDR3 runs to 13 residues. Germline V gives CDR1 DFQATT, CDR2 SNEGSKA (reference sequence).

This clonotype has at least ten counts. CDR3 nucleotide sequence: TGTGCCAGCAGTCCCCCTCGAAGCGGGAGGGACAATGAGCAGTTCTTC. Its translation: CASSPPRSGRDNEQFF. V usage is TRBV12-3 or TRBV12-4 and J usage is TRBJ2-1; TRBD2 agrees at 10 bases. The CDR3 has 16 residues. Trimming cost V 5 bases and J 5 bases; bases outside gene matches: 9.

This clonotype was seen many times. This chain connects TRBV2 to TRBJ1-1, with D unresolved. V dropped 2 bases and J dropped 7 bases, with 14 bases sitting between them. The CDR3 sequence is 14 residues long. The V gene's germline CDR1 is SNHLY and CDR2 FYNNEI. The CDR3 DNA follows: TGTGCCAGCAGTGAAAACGGCAACATACGTGAAGCTTTCTTT. It specifies CASSENGNIREAFF.

The chain recombines TRBV2 with TRBJ1-4; 7 bases are shared with TRBD1. The CDR3 length is 15 residues. The V segment lost 8 bases and the J segment 4 bases; nucleotides outside the gene matches: 10. CDR1 is SNHLY and CDR2 is FYNNEI in the germline V gene. CDR3 region: CASSLTGTYNEKLFF. The CDR3 coding sequence is TGTGCCAGCTCCTTGACAGGGACCTATAATGAAAAACTGTTTTTT.

There are many counts of this clonotype. The chain has TRBV6-1 and TRBJ1-2; D unresolved. In germline, CDR1 is MNHNS, CDR2 SASEGT. The CDR3 is made up of 14 amino acids. V dropped 4 bases and J dropped 0 bases, with 9 bases sitting between them. CDR3 sequence (DNA): TGTGCCAGCAGTGTTTCACTTTCTAACTATGGCTACACCTTC. This sequence encodes CASSVSLSNYGYTF.

This clonotype was picked up many times. The chain employs TRBV7-2 and TRBJ2-5, with 7 positions matching TRBD2. The V gene end was trimmed by 5 bases and the J gene end by 3 bases; junction bases not matched to a gene: 9. Germline CDR1 is SGHTA and CDR2 is FQGNSA. The CDR3 has 15 residues. The CDR3: CASSPRRLAEETQYF. DNA for the CDR3: TGTGCCAGCAGCCCCAGGCGCCTAGCGGAAGAGACCCAGTACTTC.

This clonotype has a count of ten or more. The chain employs TRBV6-2 or TRBV6-3 and TRBJ2-7; D is unclear. The CDR3 is made up of 13 amino acids. The V end lost 0 bases, the J end lost 5 bases, and 8 bases lay between the germline ends. The V gene's germline CDR1 is MNHEY and CDR2 SVGEGT. The CDR3 sequence: CASSYSKGNEQYF. The CDR3 nucleotides are TGTGCCAGCAGTTACTCGAAAGGGAACGAGCAGTACTTC.

This clonotype has just a few counts. The genes are TRBV11-2 and TRBJ2-5, with D perhaps matching TRBD2 (6 bases). Trimming stripped 8 bases from V and 5 bases from J, with 12 bases between. This CDR3 is built from 12 residues. Germline V CDR1 and CDR2: SGHAT, FQNNGV. The CDR3 DNA is TGTGCCAGCGGGGAGGCAGCGGAGACCCAGTACTTC. Its protein is CASGEAAETQYF.

This clonotype was counted many times. This sequence joins TRBV2 and TRBJ2-1, with no clear D. Trimming left V 6 bases short and J 6 bases short, with 21 bases between. This CDR3 region has 16 residues. Germline CDR1 reads SNHLY; CDR2 reads FYNNEI. CDR3 sequence (DNA): TGTGCCAGCAGACCCCCGGGCCCTGGTCCCTCCAATGAGCAGTTCTTC. It yields the protein CASRPPGPGPSNEQFF.

This clonotype was seen only a few times. The chain recombines TRBV4-1 with TRBJ2-3, with 8 bases matching TRBD2. The DNA end is more similar to TRBJ2-7, so the J call may be wrong. The CDR3 is made up of 18 amino acids. CDR1 MGHRA and CDR2 YSYEKL come from the germline V gene. The CDR3 DNA is TGCGCCAGCAGCCAGGGTCCCGGGACTAGTAGCGGAGCTTACGAGCAGTACTTC. Its translation: CASSQGPGTSSGAYEQYF.

There are many counts of this clonotype. The chain carries TRBV24-1 and TRBJ2-5, with TRBD2 matching over 11 bases. V shed 4 bases, J shed 5 bases, and the junction held 2 bases outside the gene matches. CDR1 is KGHDR, CDR2 SFDVKD, per germline. This CDR3 comprises 14 residues. The CDR3 nucleotides are TGTGCCACCAGTGAAACTAGCGGGAGTGAGACCCAGTACTTC. It codes for CATSETSGSETQYF.